This section outlines one TCR beta chain sequence together with its context. Some clones are missing from TCRdb's copy, which holds only in-frame ones; the method was immunoSEQ multiplex PCR. The sample comprises some 93,000 clones, 85% to 95% of which are singletons, and about 2% rests with the top ten. This sample is part of a study of T cell changes during pregnancy in multiple sclerosis. The receptor's source is a female donor with multiple sclerosis, enrolled in a pregnancy study. The specimen was peripheral blood, collected after pregnancy.

This CDR3 reads CASSQVGTGGWNEQFF. In DNA form, the CDR3 reads TGTGCCAGCAGCCAAGTGGGGACAGGGGGGTGGAATGAGCAGTTCTTC. The chain is built from TRBV4-2 and TRBJ2-1; 11 bases align to TRBD1. V gave up 1 base and J gave up 7 bases; unmatched junction bases: 6. The CDR3 is 16 amino acids. Per germline, CDR1 LGHNA and CDR2 YNFKEQ.